This T cell receptor (beta chain) was profiled in a study of blood T cell repertoires in COVID-19. Study details: Samples representing acute and convalescent COVID-19 were sourced from the United States, Italy and Spain. T cells, B-cell-depleted T cells, or PBMCs provided the cDNA or gDNA that served as material.

As handled by the study authors: Amplified reference gene primers provided the basis for estimating nucleated cell counts. Libraries were prepared by immunoSEQ multiplex PCR; TCRdb keeps only in-frame clonotypes and omits some of them. V and J calls and clone size are given by that table; D and trimming were obtained from the DNA. Here the sample spans about 190,000 clones, roughly 80% being singletons. CDR3 size: 16 residues. The chain carries TRBV21-1 and TRBJ2-7; the DNA was not used to check the table's D call, TRBD2. TRBV21-1 is listed as a pseudogene. This clonotype was obtained from a man in his fifties or sixties with acute or convalescent COVID-19. Source material: peripheral blood. The CDR3 loop is CASSKERGVGPYEQYF. CDR3 nucleotides: TGTGCCAGCAGCAAAGAGCGGGGAGTGGGGCCCTACGAGCAGTACTTC.